These 30 T cell receptor beta chains share one sample of origin, sequenced in a study of blood T cell repertoires in COVID-19. Generated by immunoSEQ multiplex PCR, the TCRdb table keeps only in-frame clones and is missing some. This sample has approximately 470,000 clones, with around 85% found just once. Sequenced sample: peripheral blood. These receptors came from a human donor in a cohort sampled during active COVID-19.

J is TRBJ2-1 and V is TRBV19, with TRBD2 as a possible D gene (6 bases). The germline CDR1 and CDR2 sequences are LNHDA and SQIVND (reference sequence). Trimming removed 7 bases from V and 5 bases from J, with 15 bases in between. CDR3 length: 14 residues. CDR3: CASISSGYDNEQFF. CDR3 coding DNA: TGTGCCAGTATCTCCAGCGGGTACGACAATGAGCAGTTCTTC.

The V gene is TRBV27, the J gene TRBJ2-5; 15 nucleotides match TRBD2. CDR1 MNHEY and CDR2 SMNVEV come from the germline V gene (reference sequence). Trimming cost V 3 bases and J 5 bases; bases outside gene matches: 10. The CDR3 loop spans 18 amino acids. CDR3 loop: CASSFLTPGTSGRETQYF. DNA of the CDR3: TGTGCCAGCAGTTTTCTTACCCCTGGGACTAGCGGGAGGGAGACCCAGTACTTC.

This clone appeared a single time. The chain has TRBV5-1 and TRBJ1-2; TRBD1 is a possible D gene (5 bases). The CDR3 runs to 16 residues. The V end lost 0 bases, the J end lost 5 bases, and 17 bases lay between the germline ends. The germline V gene has CDR1 SGHRS and CDR2 YFSETQ. CDR3 nucleotides: TGCGCCAGCAGCTTGGGACAGTCATCGGTTAAGTATGGCTACACCTTC. Its protein product is CASSLGQSSVKYGYTF. Complete variable domain (other parts from reference TRBV5-1 and TRBJ1-2): KAGVTQTPRYLIKTRGQQVTLSCSPISGHRSVSWYQQTPGQGLQFLFEYFSETQRNKGNFPGRFSGRQFSNSRSEMNVSTLELGDSALYLCASSLGQSSVKYGYTFGSGTRLTVV.

The genes are TRBV6-2 or TRBV6-3 and TRBJ1-2; 8 nucleotides match TRBD1. Germline trimming cut 6 bases from V and 8 bases from J; bases unmatched to any gene: 5. Germline CDR1 reads MNHEY; CDR2 reads SVGEGT. This CDR3 has 12 amino acids. CDR3 protein: CASSRTGYGYTF. DNA for the CDR3: TGTGCCAGCAGCCGGACAGGGTACGGCTACACCTTC.

This clone was observed a single time. The chain is built from TRBV5-1 and TRBJ1-1, with a weak D call TRBD1 (6 bases). This CDR3 has 15 residues. Germline assignment: CDR1 SGHRS and CDR2 YFSETQ. V dropped 0 bases and J dropped 1 base, with 10 bases sitting between them. In DNA, the CDR3 is TGCGCCAGCAGCTTGGCTGCGGGGGCGAACACTGAAGCTTTCTTT. Its translation is CASSLAAGANTEAFF. The full variable domain, rest sourced from reference TRBV5-1 and TRBJ1-1, is KAGVTQTPRYLIKTRGQQVTLSCSPISGHRSVSWYQQTPGQGLQFLFEYFSETQRNKGNFPGRFSGRQFSNSRSEMNVSTLELGDSALYLCASSLAAGANTEAFFGQGTRLTVV.

V is TRBV5-8 and J is TRBJ1-6, with D maybe TRBD1 (5 bases). Trimming left V 0 bases short and J 9 bases short, with 13 bases between. CDR3 size: 15 residues. CDR1 and CDR2 (germline): SGHTS, YDEGEE. CDR3 sequence (DNA): TGTGCCAGCAGCTTGGAAATAAGGAGGGGTTCACCCCTCCACTTT. It yields the protein CASSLEIRRGSPLHF.

The V and J genes are TRBV19 and TRBJ1-5; D is ambiguous. The CDR3 has 14 residues. The ends were cut back, 5 bases at V and 1 base at J, with 9 bases in the middle. The germline gives CDR1 LNHDA, CDR2 SQIVND (reference sequence). The CDR3 coding sequence is TGTGCCAGTAGTGGAGGCGTGAGCAATCAGCCCCAGCATTTT. Its protein is CASSGGVSNQPQHF.

The genes are TRBV7-3 and TRBJ2-6; no clear D. The V gene's germline CDR1 is SGHTA and CDR2 FQGTGA. The CDR3 is 16 residues long. Trimming shortened V by 3 bases and J by 0 bases, and 9 bases separated the two germline ends. The CDR3 is CASSLAVASGANVLTF. CDR3 coding DNA: TGTGCCAGCAGCTTGGCCGTGGCCTCTGGGGCCAACGTCCTGACTTTC.

The chain joins TRBV27 to TRBJ2-1, with 13 bases fitting TRBD2. CDR1 MNHEY and CDR2 SMNVEV come from the germline V gene (reference sequence). The J segment lost 5 bases and the V segment lost 5 bases, leaving 3 bases of the junction unmatched. The CDR3 is made up of 15 amino acids. The CDR3 is CASSPGTSGNNEQFF. CDR3 nucleotides: TGTGCCAGCAGTCCCGGGACTAGCGGGAACAATGAGCAGTTCTTC.

The V call is TRBV2, the J call TRBJ2-7, with TRBD1 as a possible D gene (6 bases). V was cut by 4 bases and J by 0 bases, with 13 bases left in between. CDR1 is SNHLY and CDR2 is FYNNEI in the germline V gene. CDR3 length equals 15 residues. CDR3 nucleotides: TGTGCCAGCAGTGGGGACATCAGTTACTCCTACGAGCAGTACTTC. This codes for CASSGDISYSYEQYF. Full variable domain (remainder filled in from reference TRBV2 and TRBJ2-7): EPEVTQTPSHQVTQMGQEVILRCVPISNHLYFYWYRQILGQKVEFLVSFYNNEISEKSEIFDDQFSVERPDGSNFTLKIRSTKLEDSAMYFCASSGDISYSYEQYFGPGTRLTVT.

V usage is TRBV18 and J usage is TRBJ1-2, with D unresolved. V was clipped by 2 bases and J by 0 bases, with 10 bases between them. CDR3 length equals 15 residues. Looked up from germline, CDR1 is KGHSH and CDR2 is LQKENI. CDR3 amino acids: CASSPGEESNYGYTF. CDR3 bases: TGTGCCAGCTCACCAGGGGAGGAGTCTAACTATGGCTACACCTTC.

The rearrangement joins TRBV12-1 to TRBJ2-1; the table's D call, TRBD2, has no DNA check behind it. TRBV12-1 is described as a pseudogene. The CDR3 runs 14 residues. The CDR3 loop is CASSNLSSYNEQFF. CDR3 coding DNA: TGTGCCAGCAGCAACTTAAGCTCCTACAATGAGCAGTTCTTC.

The chain uses TRBV19 and TRBJ2-3; 10 positions match TRBD2. Per germline, CDR1 LNHDA and CDR2 SQIVND (reference sequence). Losses at the gene ends were 7 bases for V and 5 bases for J; bases not matched to a gene: 12. The CDR3 has 16 residues. This chain's CDR3 is CASKVGGSGRGDTQYF. The CDR3 region has the DNA TGTGCCAGTAAGGTCGGGGGGAGCGGGAGGGGAGATACGCAGTATTTT.

The CDR3 coding sequence is TGCAGCGTTGCGGTCATGAATTCAGATACGCAGTATTTT. Amino acid sequence: CSVAVMNSDTQYF. The genes are TRBV29-1 and TRBJ2-3, with unresolved D. Trimming shortened V by 4 bases and J by 4 bases, and 12 bases separated the two germline ends. Germline V gene data show CDR1 as SQVTM and CDR2 as ANQGSEA. The CDR3 is made up of 13 amino acids.

This clone was seen a few times. The chain links TRBV6-1 to TRBJ2-2, with 13 bases that match TRBD2. CDR1 and CDR2 (germline): MNHNS, SASEGT. V lost 4 bases to trimming and J lost 4 bases; unmatched junction nucleotides: 9. The CDR3 contains 18 residues. Here the CDR3 reads CASSARTSGRVGTGELFF. The DNA for the CDR3 is TGTGCCAGCAGTGCCCGGACTAGCGGGAGAGTGGGCACCGGGGAGCTGTTTTTT.

The V gene is TRBV6-2 or TRBV6-3, the J gene TRBJ2-1; 7 positions match TRBD2. The CDR3 extends over 19 amino acids. V lost 2 bases to trimming and J lost 3 bases; unmatched junction nucleotides: 16. The germline V gene has CDR1 MNHEY and CDR2 SVGEGT. This chain's CDR3 is CASSYKHGALADYYNEQFF. CDR3 coding DNA: TGTGCCAGCAGTTACAAACACGGAGCTCTAGCGGATTACTACAATGAGCAGTTCTTC.

The chain recombines TRBV7-3 with TRBJ2-2; the match to TRBD1 covers 11 bases. The germline gives CDR1 SGHTA, CDR2 FQGTGA. The J segment lost 4 bases and the V segment lost 5 bases, leaving 9 bases of the junction unmatched. The CDR3 is 17 amino acids. The CDR3 DNA follows: TGTGCCAGCAGCCCTGGCGGGGGGACAGGGGGCACCGGGGAGCTGTTTTTT. It specifies CASSPGGGTGGTGELFF.

The chain combines TRBV7-9 with TRBJ2-3; 12 bases are a match to TRBD2. V dropped 1 base and J dropped 5; count of bases not matched to a gene: 13. The germline V gene encodes CDR1 SEHNR and CDR2 FQNEAQ (reference sequence). The length of the CDR3 is 19 residues. DNA of the CDR3: TGTGCCAGCAGCTTAGTAGTACTAGCGGGAGGACGCATGAAAGATACGCAGTATTTT. Translating it yields CASSLVVLAGGRMKDTQYF.

V gene TRBV28 combines with J gene TRBJ2-3, with 7 bases lining up with TRBD2. The junction had 24 bases not matched to a gene; V was cut back by 5 bases and J by 4 bases. This CDR3 has 20 residues. Per the germline V gene, CDR1 is MDHEN and CDR2 is SYDVKM. Here the CDR3 DNA reads TGTGCCAGCAGTCTAGTTTCGCCTGGTGGCGGGGGAGAACAGGCAGATACGCAGTATTTT. Residues: CASSLVSPGGGGEQADTQYF.

This clone was seen a few times. This rearrangement joins TRBV6-5 to TRBJ1-6, with TRBD1 identical over 7 bases. The length of the CDR3 is 15 residues. CDR1 MNHEY and CDR2 SVGAGI come from the germline V gene. V lost 2 bases and J lost 10; bases outside the gene matches: 8. CDR3 amino acids: CASSYQTGLGSPLHF. Here the CDR3 DNA reads TGTGCCAGCAGTTACCAGACAGGGCTTGGCTCACCCCTCCACTTT.

This clone was counted a few times. The chain employs TRBV6-5 and TRBJ1-1, with no clear D. This CDR3 has 14 amino acids. CDR1 and CDR2 (germline): MNHEY, SVGAGI. V lost 8 bases, J lost 1 base, and 14 bases lay in between. The CDR3 sequence: CASYTLGKNTEAFF. Written as DNA, the CDR3 is TGTGCCAGCTATACGCTAGGAAAGAACACTGAAGCTTTCTTT.

A remark on this clone: At one end, the junction sequence differs from germline, possibly due to a read error. The chain joins TRBV6-5 to TRBJ2-7; a weak D match, TRBD2 (5 bases). Per germline, CDR1 MNHEY and CDR2 SVGAGI. This CDR3 comprises 11 residues. The CDR3 region is CASSYSGLIFF. CDR3 coding DNA: TGTGCCAGCAGTTACTCCGGACTCATTTTCTTC.

The chain has TRBV24-1 and TRBJ1-5; TRBD1 is a possible D gene (6 bases). Trimming took 2 bases from V and 4 from J, leaving 14 bases between them. The CDR3 is 16 residues long. The germline V gene has CDR1 KGHDR and CDR2 SFDVKD. The CDR3 loop reads CATSDSRRGGNQPQHF. CDR3 sequence (DNA): TGTGCCACCAGTGATTCACGCAGGGGTGGGAATCAGCCCCAGCATTTT.

As for this clone: Other DNA variants within this sample encode the same CDR3. The chain uses TRBV30 and TRBJ1-1, with no clear D. From germline, CDR1 is GTSNPN and CDR2 SVGIG (reference sequence). The CDR3 runs to 13 residues. V lost 4 bases and J 3 bases, leaving 12 bases between the germline ends. The DNA for the CDR3 is TGTGCCTGGAATAGGCAGGTGGACACTGAAGCTTTCTTT. This encodes CAWNRQVDTEAFF.

This chain joins TRBV7-3 and TRBJ2-7; TRBD2 matches 7 bases. The CDR3 consists of 13 residues. Germline V CDR1 and CDR2: SGHTA, FQGTGA. V lost 5 bases and J lost 6; bases outside the gene matches: 7. CDR3 protein: CASSPTPGGEQYF. The CDR3 DNA is TGTGCCAGCAGCCCTACCCCGGGGGGCGAGCAGTACTTC.

V usage is TRBV27 and J usage is TRBJ2-1; D may be TRBD2 (5 bases). Germline CDR1 reads MNHEY; CDR2 reads SMNVEV (reference sequence). V was pared by 6 bases and J by 6 bases, with 18 bases between. This CDR3 region has 15 residues. CDR3 amino acids: CASSLVAQRANEQFF. DNA for the CDR3: TGTGCCAGCAGCTTAGTGGCCCAGAGGGCCAATGAGCAGTTCTTC.

The chain joins TRBV3-1 (or the pseudogene TRBV3-2) to TRBJ2-1, with D uncertain. This CDR3 spans 15 amino acids. Deletions cut 0 bases from V and 4 bases from J, with 10 bases between. Germline CDR1 and CDR2: LGHDT and YNNKEL (reference sequence). CDR3 sequence reads: CASSQDLGAYNEQFF. CDR3 coding DNA: TGTGCCAGCAGCCAAGATCTTGGAGCTTACAATGAGCAGTTCTTC.

The chain combines TRBV18 with TRBJ2-1; no reliable D call. Germline assignment: CDR1 KGHSH and CDR2 LQKENI. The CDR3 is 16 amino acids. V was clipped by 1 base and J by 0 bases, with 10 bases between them. For the CDR3, the DNA is TGTGCCAGCTCACCACAAAGCGCCGGCTCCTACAATGAGCAGTTCTTC. It yields the protein CASSPQSAGSYNEQFF.

CDR3 DNA: TGTGCCACCCGGACAGCCTTGAGAACTGAAGCTTTCTTT. Translating gives CATRTALRTEAFF. The chain is built from TRBV19 and TRBJ1-1, with TRBD1 as a possible D gene (6 bases). V was trimmed by 10 bases and J by 5 bases, leaving 17 bases between them. CDR1 is LNHDA and CDR2 is SQIVND in the germline V gene (reference sequence). This CDR3 has 13 amino acids.

The chain couples TRBV11-3 to TRBJ2-1; D is possibly TRBD1 (5 bases). The V end was cut by 0 bases, the J end by 2 bases, with 8 bases between. The CDR3 is 15 residues long. Germline CDR1 SGHNT, CDR2 YENEEA. CDR3 loop: CASSLDQGTYNEQFF. CDR3 coding DNA: TGTGCCAGCAGCTTAGATCAGGGCACCTACAATGAGCAGTTCTTC. The full variable domain, rest sourced from reference TRBV11-3 and TRBJ2-1, is EAGVVQSPRYKIIEKKQPVAFWCNPISGHNTLYWYLQNLGQGPELLIRYENEEAVDDSQLPKDRFSAERLKGVDSTLKIQPAELGDSAVYLCASSLDQGTYNEQFFGPGTRLTVL.